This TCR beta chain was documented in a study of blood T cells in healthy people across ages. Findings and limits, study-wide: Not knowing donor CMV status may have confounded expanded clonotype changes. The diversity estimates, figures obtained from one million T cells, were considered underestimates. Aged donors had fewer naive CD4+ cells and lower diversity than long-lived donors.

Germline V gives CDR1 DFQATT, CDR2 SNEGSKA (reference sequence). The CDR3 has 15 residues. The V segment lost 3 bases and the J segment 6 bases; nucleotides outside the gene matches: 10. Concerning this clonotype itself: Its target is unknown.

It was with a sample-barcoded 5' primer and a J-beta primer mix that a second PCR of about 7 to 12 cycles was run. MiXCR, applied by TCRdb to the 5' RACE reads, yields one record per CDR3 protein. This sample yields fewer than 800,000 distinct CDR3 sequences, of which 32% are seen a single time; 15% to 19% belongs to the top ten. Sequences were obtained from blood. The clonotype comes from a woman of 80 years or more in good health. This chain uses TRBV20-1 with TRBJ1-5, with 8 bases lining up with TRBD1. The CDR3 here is CSASTPPGGSQPQHF. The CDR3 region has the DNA TGCAGTGCTAGCACCCCCCCAGGGGGCAGTCAGCCCCAGCATTTT.